This record concerns one TCR beta chain sequence. What it recognizes is unknown. The sample belongs to a study of shared clonotypes between healthy human individuals. Findings of the study overall: Estimated clonotype richness was generally higher in naive than memory subsets. The sole specimen, blood, was sampled, and tissue repertoires likely differ.

The CDR3 has 13 amino acids. CDR1 and CDR2 from the germline V gene are MNHEY and SVGAGI. V lost 5 bases to trimming and J lost 2 bases, with 9 bases between them. Naive CD8 cells comprised CD45RO-negative, CCR7-positively selected cells, excluding terminally differentiated effector memory CD45RA+ cells. Profiling relied on immunoSEQ multiplex PCR, and the TCRdb table lists in-frame clones only, not all of them. Among about 2.2 million clones listed, about 93% were seen once. This chain connects TRBV6-5 to TRBJ1-1, with unresolved D. This TCR was recovered from a man between 18 and 29 years old in good health. Some clones in this sample may be carry-over from other donors' samples. Material: naive CD8+ T cells from PBMCs. CDR3 sequence reads: CASSVEGNTEAFF. Here the CDR3 DNA reads TGTGCCAGCAGTGTGGAGGGTAACACTGAAGCTTTCTTT.